The clone carrying this T cell receptor beta chain was counted ten times or more. The antigen is undetermined. The V and J ends lost 6 bases and 4 bases respectively, with 7 bases between them. Germline CDR1 is LGHDT and CDR2 is YNNKEL (reference sequence). The CDR3 has 12 amino acids. The entry originates in a study of blood T cells in healthy people across ages. General observations from the study: Fewer expanded clones and more diversity marked long-lived versus aged donors.

A sample-barcoded 5' primer and a J-beta primer mix were used in a second PCR of roughly 7 to 11 cycles. MiXCR was run by TCRdb on the 5' RACE reads, yielding one entry per CDR3 protein. The table records around 670,000 distinct CDR3 sequences, roughly 31% of them present only once. This sequence originates from an elderly woman in good health. The V gene is TRBV3-1, the J gene TRBJ2-1, with D unclear. The sequenced sample consisted of blood. This CDR3 reads CASSNDYNEQFF. The DNA for the CDR3 is TGTGCCAGCAGTAATGATTACAATGAGCAGTTCTTC.